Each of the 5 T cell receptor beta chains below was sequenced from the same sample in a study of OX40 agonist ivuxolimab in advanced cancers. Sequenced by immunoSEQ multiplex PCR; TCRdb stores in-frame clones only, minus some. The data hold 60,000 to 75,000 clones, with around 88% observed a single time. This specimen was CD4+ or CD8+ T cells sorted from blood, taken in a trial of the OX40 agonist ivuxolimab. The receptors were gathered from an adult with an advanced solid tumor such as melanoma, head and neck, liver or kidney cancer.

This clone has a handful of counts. CDR3 loop: CASSFRGGQPQHF. The CDR3 coding sequence is TGTGCCAGCAGCTTTAGGGGAGGTCAGCCCCAGCATTTT. The chain uses TRBV5-6 and TRBJ1-5; tentatively, D is TRBD1 (5 bases). This CDR3 is built from 13 residues. The ends were cut back, 2 bases at V and 6 bases at J, with 9 bases in the middle. Germline V gene data show CDR1 as SGHDT and CDR2 as YYEEEE. Drawing the rest from reference TRBV5-6 and TRBJ1-5, the complete variable domain is DAGVTQSPTHLIKTRGQQVTLRCSPKSGHDTVSWYQQALGQGPQFIFQYYEEEERQRGNFPDRFSGHQFPNYSSELNVNALLLGDSALYLCASSFRGGQPQHFGDGTRLSIL.

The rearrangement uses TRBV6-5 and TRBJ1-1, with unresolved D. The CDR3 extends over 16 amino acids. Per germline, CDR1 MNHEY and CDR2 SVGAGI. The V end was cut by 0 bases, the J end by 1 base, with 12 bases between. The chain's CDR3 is CASSYSSAGWNTEAFF. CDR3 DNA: TGTGCCAGCAGTTACTCATCCGCCGGGTGGAACACTGAAGCTTTCTTT.

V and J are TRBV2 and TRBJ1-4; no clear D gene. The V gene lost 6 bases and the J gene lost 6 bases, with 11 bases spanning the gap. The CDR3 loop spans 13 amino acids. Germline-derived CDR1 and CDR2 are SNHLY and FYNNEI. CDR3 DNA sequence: TGTGCCAGCAGGCGGGGAGAGGATGAAAAACTGTTTTTT. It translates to CASRRGEDEKLFF.

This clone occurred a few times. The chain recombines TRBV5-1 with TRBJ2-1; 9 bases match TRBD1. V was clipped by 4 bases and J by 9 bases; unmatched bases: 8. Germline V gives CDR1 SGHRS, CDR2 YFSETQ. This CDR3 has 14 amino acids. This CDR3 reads CASSTGQGGVEQFF. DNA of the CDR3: TGCGCCAGCAGCACGGGACAGGGTGGGGTTGAGCAGTTCTTC.

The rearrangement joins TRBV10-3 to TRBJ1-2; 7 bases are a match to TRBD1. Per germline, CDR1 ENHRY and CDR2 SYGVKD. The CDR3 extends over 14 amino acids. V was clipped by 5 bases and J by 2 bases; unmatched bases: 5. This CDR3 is CAISPGQPNYGYTF. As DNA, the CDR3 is TGTGCCATCAGTCCGGGACAGCCGAACTATGGCTACACCTTC.